Listed below are T cell receptor beta chains from one sample, sequenced in a study of OX40 agonist ivuxolimab in advanced cancers. Only in-frame clones appear in the TCRdb table, and some are missing; sequencing was by immunoSEQ multiplex PCR. The top ten hold around 7% of the sample, which has fewer than 95,000 clones, just under 90% seen once. The sequencing used CD4+ or CD8+ T cells sorted from blood, collected in a trial of the OX40 agonist ivuxolimab. Receptors were obtained from an adult with an advanced solid tumor such as melanoma, head and neck, liver or kidney cancer. The CDR3 runs from the conserved cysteine through the conserved F or W. Fields, in order: V gene, J gene, D gene, clone size, CDR3 protein, CDR3 DNA. A D gene is named only where the DNA matches it firmly. Not every row has a clone size; where given, it reads once, few, many or a size class.

v_call: TRBV7-7
j_call: TRBJ1-2
d_call: .
clone_size: few
cdr3_aa: CASSPPGLYGYTF
cdr3_nt: TGTGCTAGCAGCCCCCCCGGTCTCTATGGCTACACCTTC

v_call: TRBV2
j_call: TRBJ2-3
d_call: .
clone_size: once
cdr3_aa: CASIEGVGTDTQYF
cdr3_nt: TGTGCCAGCATCGAGGGAGTAGGCACAGATACGCAGTATTTT

v_call: TRBV5-4
j_call: TRBJ2-3
d_call: .
clone_size: .
cdr3_aa: CASEPGGAVTDTQYF
cdr3_nt: TGTGCCAGCGAGCCGGGCGGGGCGGTCACAGATACGCAGTATTTT

v_call: TRBV5-1
j_call: TRBJ2-7
d_call: .
clone_size: .
cdr3_aa: CASSLGEGIGPYEQYF
cdr3_nt: TGCGCCAGCAGCTTGGGCGAGGGTATTGGACCCTACGAGCAGTACTTC

v_call: TRBV5-4
j_call: TRBJ1-1
d_call: TRBD1
clone_size: .
cdr3_aa: CASSPGQGGTEAFF
cdr3_nt: TGTGCCAGCAGCCCGGGACAGGGGGGTACTGAAGCTTTCTTT

v_call: TRBV28
j_call: TRBJ2-3
d_call: TRBD2
clone_size: .
cdr3_aa: CASTLSGGFTDTQYF
cdr3_nt: TGTGCCAGCACCCTATCGGGAGGGTTCACAGATACGCAGTATTTT

v_call: TRBV6-6
j_call: TRBJ2-7
d_call: .
clone_size: few
cdr3_aa: CASEPRSSYEQYF
cdr3_nt: TGTGCCAGCGAGCCAAGGAGCTCCTACGAGCAGTACTTC

v_call: TRBV5-1
j_call: TRBJ1-2
d_call: .
clone_size: .
cdr3_aa: CASSLGGGGGDGYTF
cdr3_nt: TGCGCCAGCAGCTTGGGCGGTGGCGGGGGGGATGGCTACACCTTC

v_call: TRBV7-9
j_call: TRBJ1-6
d_call: .
clone_size: .
cdr3_aa: CASSLARQGGSPLHF
cdr3_nt: TGTGCCAGCAGCTTAGCTAGGCAGGGAGGTTCACCCCTCCACTTT

v_call: TRBV5-4
j_call: TRBJ2-5
d_call: .
clone_size: .
cdr3_aa: CASSLNWIEGETQYF
cdr3_nt: TGTGCCAGCAGCTTAAACTGGATAGAAGGAGAGACCCAGTACTTC

v_call: TRBV19
j_call: TRBJ1-5
d_call: .
clone_size: .
cdr3_aa: CASKLGRDNQPQHF
cdr3_nt: TGTGCCAGTAAATTGGGCAGGGACAATCAGCCCCAGCATTTT

v_call: TRBV9
j_call: TRBJ2-7
d_call: TRBD1
clone_size: .
cdr3_aa: CASSSGTGRGYEQYF
cdr3_nt: TGTGCCAGCAGCTCCGGGACAGGGCGAGGCTACGAGCAGTACTTC

v_call: TRBV5-4
j_call: TRBJ2-5
d_call: TRBD1
clone_size: .
cdr3_aa: CASSSPGTGVMETQYF
cdr3_nt: TGTGCCAGCAGCTCACCCGGGACAGGGGTAATGGAGACCCAGTACTTC

v_call: TRBV27
j_call: TRBJ1-1
d_call: .
clone_size: .
cdr3_aa: CASSLKPVTEAFF
cdr3_nt: TGTGCCAGCAGTTTAAAACCGGTCACTGAAGCTTTCTTT

v_call: TRBV5-1
j_call: TRBJ2-2
d_call: .
clone_size: few
cdr3_aa: CASSWKGLLDGTGELFF
cdr3_nt: TGCGCCAGCAGCTGGAAAGGCCTCTTAGATGGGACCGGGGAGCTGTTTTTT

v_call: TRBV30
j_call: TRBJ1-3
d_call: .
clone_size: .
cdr3_aa: CAWSLQGPGNTIYF
cdr3_nt: TGTGCCTGGAGTCTACAGGGACCTGGAAACACCATATATTTT

v_call: TRBV25-1
j_call: TRBJ1-4
d_call: .
clone_size: .
cdr3_aa: CASSESGVHNEKLFF
cdr3_nt: TGTGCCAGCAGTGAATCCGGGGTCCATAATGAAAAACTGTTTTTT

v_call: TRBV30
j_call: TRBJ2-7
d_call: TRBD2
clone_size: .
cdr3_aa: CAWSTGTNLRAQYF
cdr3_nt: TGTGCCTGGAGTACCGGGACTAATCTACGAGCGCAGTACTTC

v_call: TRBV19
j_call: TRBJ1-5
d_call: .
clone_size: .
cdr3_aa: CASSMAFSNQPQHF
cdr3_nt: TGTGCCAGTAGCATGGCTTTTAGCAATCAGCCCCAGCATTTT

v_call: TRBV5-1
j_call: TRBJ2-7
d_call: TRBD1
clone_size: .
cdr3_aa: CASSLVGTGDYEQYF
cdr3_nt: TGCGCCAGCAGCTTGGTAGGGACAGGGGACTACGAGCAGTACTTC

v_call: TRBV11-2
j_call: TRBJ1-5
d_call: .
clone_size: .
cdr3_aa: CVRARSNQPQHF
cdr3_nt: TGTGTTAGGGCCAGAAGCAATCAGCCCCAGCATTTT

v_call: TRBV9
j_call: TRBJ2-1
d_call: TRBD1
clone_size: .
cdr3_aa: CASSVDRASNEQFF
cdr3_nt: TGTGCCAGCAGCGTCGACAGGGCGTCCAATGAGCAGTTCTTC

v_call: TRBV5-4
j_call: TRBJ2-7
d_call: .
clone_size: few
cdr3_aa: CASSFGWEQYF
cdr3_nt: TGTGCCAGCAGCTTCGGCTGGGAGCAGTACTTC

v_call: TRBV6-5
j_call: TRBJ1-4
d_call: .
clone_size: .
cdr3_aa: CASSRGVANEKLFF
cdr3_nt: TGTGCCAGCAGTAGGGGGGTAGCTAATGAAAAACTGTTTTTT

v_call: TRBV6-4
j_call: TRBJ2-3
d_call: .
clone_size: .
cdr3_aa: CASSDVGTGTRVF
cdr3_nt: .

v_call: TRBV5-1
j_call: TRBJ2-5
d_call: TRBD2
clone_size: .
cdr3_aa: CASSSGTSGVTQETQYF
cdr3_nt: TGCGCCAGCAGCTCCGGGACTAGCGGGGTCACACAAGAGACCCAGTACTTC